One and the same sample provided the 18 T cell receptor beta chains below, sequenced in a study of T cell responses to AZD1222 COVID-19 vaccine. The table came from immunoSEQ multiplex PCR; TCRdb's copy has only in-frame clones and leaves some out. The repertoire holds under 130,000 clones, with about 95% as singletons. The source was peripheral blood, collected on day 0 of AZD1222 vaccination. Source of these receptors: an adult in good health.

The rearrangement joins TRBV12-5 to TRBJ1-2; D gene ambiguous. This CDR3 contains 17 residues. Trimming cost V 2 bases and J 1 base, with 17 bases left between them. From germline, CDR1 is LGHNT and CDR2 FRNRAP. CDR3 bases: TGTGCTAGTGGTTTGCCGGTAATGACGGGATTTAACTATGGCTACACCTTC. It specifies CASGLPVMTGFNYGYTF.

The rearrangement uses TRBV28 and TRBJ1-1, with 7 bases lining up with TRBD1. Looked up from germline, CDR1 is MDHEN and CDR2 is SYDVKM. V was clipped by 8 bases and J by 3 bases; unmatched bases: 15. There are 16 residues in the CDR3. This chain's CDR3 is CASFKFLRGLDTEAFF. The CDR3 DNA sequence: TGTGCCAGCTTTAAATTCCTCAGGGGGTTGGACACTGAAGCTTTCTTT. The full variable domain, with the rest looked up from reference TRBV28 and TRBJ1-1, is DVKVTQSSRYLVKRTGEKVFLECVQDMDHENMFWYRQDPGLGLRLIYFSYDVKMKEKGDIPEGYSVSREKKERFSLILESASTNQTSMYLCASFKFLRGLDTEAFFGQGTRLTVV.

The chain employs TRBV14 and TRBJ2-1; D is perhaps TRBD1 (6 bases). Germline values: CDR1 SGHDN, CDR2 FVKESK. V was trimmed by 0 bases and J by 4 bases, leaving 16 bases between them. The CDR3 totals 17 residues. The chain's CDR3 is CASSQDPGASFYNEQFF. CDR3 nucleotides: TGTGCCAGCAGCCAAGATCCAGGGGCCTCGTTTTACAATGAGCAGTTCTTC.

This chain uses TRBV28 with TRBJ1-5; D is possibly TRBD1 (5 bases). The CDR3 is 13 amino acids. V lost 2 bases, J lost 9 bases, and 11 bases lay in between. CDR1 MDHEN and CDR2 SYDVKM come from the germline V gene. The CDR3 spells CASSLDRGGPQHF. Written as DNA, the CDR3 is TGTGCCAGCAGTTTAGACAGAGGCGGGCCCCAGCATTTT.

The chain carries TRBV25-1 and TRBJ1-4; TRBD1 matches at 7 bases. Unmatched junction bases numbered 6, after V lost 1 base and J lost 7 bases. Germline assignment: CDR1 MGHDK and CDR2 SYGVNS. There are 15 residues in the CDR3. The CDR3 nucleotides read TGTGCCAGCAGTGAATGGGAGGGGGCGGCTGAAAAACTGTTTTTT. It translates to CASSEWEGAAEKLFF. Together with reference TRBV25-1 and TRBJ1-4, the CDR3 gives the full variable domain: EADIYQTPRYLVIGTGKKITLECSQTMGHDKMYWYQQDPGMELHLIHYSYGVNSTEKGDLSSESTVSRIRTEHFPLTLESARPSHTSQYLCASSEWEGAAEKLFFGSGTQLSVL.

This chain joins TRBV29-1 and TRBJ1-2; 8 bases are a match to TRBD1. CDR1 and CDR2 from the germline V gene are SQVTM and ANQGSEA. V lost 6 bases to trimming and J lost 3 bases; unmatched junction nucleotides: 6. This CDR3 contains 13 residues. CDR3 DNA sequence: TGCAGCGTCGCACAGGGGGGGGACTATGGCTACACCTTC. Protein product: CSVAQGGDYGYTF.

This clone was counted once. This chain uses TRBV7-8 with TRBJ1-1; maybe TRBD1 (6 bases). V shed 1 base and J shed 7 bases, with 22 bases lying between them. CDR3 size: 17 residues. Germline CDR1 SGHVS, CDR2 FQNEAQ. The CDR3 coding sequence is TGTGCCAGCAGCTTAGTGGGGGGCGCGCTGGGTTTGGATGAAGCTTTCTTT. Protein sequence: CASSLVGGALGLDEAFF.

About this clone: No conserved phenylalanine or tryptophan is present at the end of the CDR3, so a read error is the likely explanation. The DNA is left out, because the CDR3 cannot be placed on it with certainty; the CDR3 is given as TCRdb lists it. This chain uses TRBV5-1 with TRBJ1-2; the table's D gene call, TRBD1, was not cross checked with the DNA. Germline lookup yields CDR1 SGHRS and CDR2 YFSETQ. Both ends counted, the CDR3 spans 16 residues. The CDR3 here is CASSTGRLGQGAGVEI.

This sequence joins TRBV2 and TRBJ1-4; TRBD1 might be the D (5 bases). Germline lookup yields CDR1 SNHLY and CDR2 FYNNEI. V lost 7 bases and J 7 bases, leaving 13 bases between the germline ends. The CDR3 loop spans 13 amino acids. CDR3 protein: CASTRRGGEKLFF. CDR3 nucleotides: TGTGCCAGCACCCGACGGGGGGGTGAAAAACTGTTTTTT.

The gene calls are TRBV7-3 and TRBJ2-1; the D gene is possibly TRBD2 (6 bases). The CDR3 contains 16 residues. Trimming removed 5 bases from V and 3 bases from J, with 17 bases in between. CDR1 is SGHTA, CDR2 FQGTGA, per germline. In DNA form, the CDR3 reads TGTGCCAGCAGCCCCCACGGGTTGCGGGGCTACAATGAGCAGTTCTTC. It specifies CASSPHGLRGYNEQFF.

The chain carries TRBV13 and TRBJ1-1; D call uncertain. CDR3 length equals 12 residues. Trimming pared 5 bases from V and 10 bases from J, leaving 14 bases between. CDR1 PRHDT and CDR2 FYEKMQ come from the germline V gene (reference sequence). The CDR3 protein is CASSRPEFRAFF. CDR3 coding DNA: TGTGCCAGCAGCCGACCTGAGTTTAGAGCTTTCTTT.

V and J are TRBV29-1 and TRBJ2-7; no clear D. This CDR3 has 12 amino acids. Germline V lookup: CDR1 SQVTM, CDR2 ANQGSEA. V shed 6 bases and J shed 1 base, with 10 bases lying between them. In nucleotides, the CDR3 is TGCAGCGTGCTCGTCGTGTCCTACGAGCAGTACTTC. As protein: CSVLVVSYEQYF.

J is TRBJ1-2 and V is TRBV19; 9 nucleotides line up with TRBD1. The CDR3 consists of 14 residues. The germline gives CDR1 LNHDA, CDR2 SQIVND (reference sequence). With 4 bases clipped from V and 7 bases from J, the junction kept 7 bases outside the gene matches. CDR3 region: CASSTTGGKVGYTF. The CDR3 region has the DNA TGTGCCAGTAGTACAACAGGGGGCAAGGTTGGCTACACCTTC.

For this clone: Other nucleotide sequences from this sample produce the same CDR3. This chain connects TRBV6-1 to TRBJ2-6; D not resolved. Trimming removed 1 base at V and 4 bases at J, with 8 bases between. Per the germline V gene, CDR1 is MNHNS and CDR2 is SASEGT. The CDR3 is 15 residues long. The CDR3 is CASSEGVSGANVLTF. The CDR3, as DNA: TGTGCCAGCAGTGAAGGAGTCTCAGGGGCCAACGTCCTGACTTTC.

The table lists this clone with a count of one. V usage is TRBV5-1 and J usage is TRBJ2-7; no definite D call. Germline CDR1 is SGHRS and CDR2 is YFSETQ. V was shortened by 0 bases and J by 6 bases, with 10 bases between the two germline ends. The CDR3 has 13 residues. The CDR3 sequence: CASSLAVYSEQYF. The CDR3, as DNA: TGCGCCAGCAGCTTGGCCGTTTACTCCGAGCAGTACTTC.

The chain joins TRBV6-5 to TRBJ2-7, with 10 nucleotides matching TRBD2. Germline V gene lookup returns CDR1 MNHEY and CDR2 SVGAGI. This CDR3 has 14 amino acids. With V trimmed by 9 bases and J by 1 base, 6 bases remained unmatched. The CDR3 loop is CASDWTSGSYEQYF. In DNA, the CDR3 is TGTGCCAGTGACTGGACTAGCGGTTCCTACGAGCAGTACTTC.

This sequence joins TRBV7-9 and TRBJ2-3; a weak D match, TRBD2 (7 bases). The V end was cut by 4 bases, the J end by 4 bases, with 9 bases between. Germline CDR1 reads SEHNR; CDR2 reads FQNEAQ (reference sequence). The CDR3 is 13 residues long. This CDR3 reads CASSWGGPDTQYF. CDR3 sequence (DNA): TGTGCCAGCAGCTGGGGGGGCCCAGATACGCAGTATTTT.

The CDR3 coding sequence is TGTGCCAGCAGTTACGGGCTAGAAGGAGATACGCAGTATTTT. Translated: CASSYGLEGDTQYF. V gene TRBV6-5 combines with J gene TRBJ2-3; D is unresolved. V was clipped by 2 bases and J by 5 bases, with 11 bases between them. This CDR3 comprises 14 residues. Per the germline V gene, CDR1 is MNHEY and CDR2 is SVGAGI.